These 32 T cell receptor beta chains share one sample of origin, sequenced in a study of cytomegalovirus exposure and HLA in healthy donors. Primers: 60 Vbeta forward and 13 Jbeta reverse. Here immunoSEQ multiplex PCR was the method, and the copy in TCRdb shows in-frame clones only, minus some. The sample carries around 150,000 clones, roughly 79% recorded once. Material: PBMCs. The receptor source for this set is a male donor in good health and CMV-seronegative.

This clone was found once. The V gene is TRBV5-1, the J gene TRBJ2-3, with TRBD2 matching over 8 bases. The CDR3 has 16 amino acids. The junction had 15 bases not matched to a gene; V was cut back by 5 bases and J by 7 bases. The V gene's germline CDR1 is SGHRS and CDR2 YFSETQ. The CDR3 here is CASRPGPGGQAYTQYF. The CDR3 DNA reads as TGCGCCAGCAGGCCAGGCCCGGGGGGGCAGGCATATACGCAGTATTTT.

This clone was detected only a few times. The chain combines TRBV5-6 with TRBJ1-4; 7 bases agree with TRBD1. This CDR3 has 14 residues. V dropped 1 base and J dropped 8; count of bases not matched to a gene: 5. Germline lookup yields CDR1 SGHDT and CDR2 YYEEEE. The CDR3: CASSLHRGVEKLFF. CDR3 DNA sequence: TGTGCCAGCAGCTTGCACAGGGGAGTCGAAAAACTGTTTTTT.

This chain connects TRBV9 to TRBJ1-1; 9 nucleotides match TRBD1. The CDR3 is made up of 16 amino acids. Trimming removed 2 bases from V and 0 bases from J; junction bases left unmatched: 5. Germline CDR1 and CDR2: SGDLS and YYNGEE. The CDR3 nucleotides are TGTGCCAGCAGCGTCGACAGGGGGGGAATGAACACTGAAGCTTTCTTT. Residues: CASSVDRGGMNTEAFF.

The V call is TRBV6-1, the J call TRBJ1-4; D remains ambiguous. CDR1 and CDR2 (germline): MNHNS, SASEGT. Deletions cut 4 bases from V and 0 bases from J, with 9 bases between. The CDR3 contains 15 residues. The CDR3 bases are TGTGCCAGCAGTGGAAACACACCAACTAATGAAAAACTGTTTTTT. Encoded protein: CASSGNTPTNEKLFF.

The rearrangement uses TRBV19 and TRBJ1-2; 7 bases fit TRBD1. Germline V gives CDR1 LNHDA, CDR2 SQIVND (reference sequence). This CDR3 has 14 residues. The V and J ends lost 8 bases and 3 bases, in that order; junction bases with no gene match: 9. CDR3 loop: CASSDRVRDYGYTF. In nucleotides, the CDR3 is TGTGCCAGTTCAGACAGGGTTAGGGACTATGGCTACACCTTC.

V is TRBV27 and J is TRBJ2-7, with D perhaps matching TRBD1 (6 bases). The CDR3 extends over 13 amino acids. Germline V gene data show CDR1 as MNHEY and CDR2 as SMNVEV (reference sequence). V lost 7 bases and J 2 bases, leaving 12 bases between the germline ends. This CDR3 is CASNRTVTYEQYF. DNA of the CDR3: TGTGCCAGCAATCGGACAGTCACCTACGAGCAGTACTTC.

This chain uses TRBV9 with TRBJ2-1, with 8 bases that match TRBD2. The CDR3 consists of 16 residues. Trimming at V came to 4 bases and at J to 5 bases, leaving 11 bases not matched to a gene. Germline V lookup: CDR1 SGDLS, CDR2 YYNGEE. The CDR3 DNA reads as TGTGCCAGCAGCAGAGGTCTAGCGGGCTTCGACAATGAGCAGTTCTTC. This sequence encodes CASSRGLAGFDNEQFF.

The V call is TRBV10-1, the J call TRBJ2-2, with D possibly being TRBD2 (5 bases). The CDR3 length is 17 residues. V dropped 2 bases and J dropped 4 bases, with 17 bases sitting between them. Germline loops: CDR1 WNHNN, CDR2 SYGVQD (reference sequence). CDR3 coding DNA: TGCGCCAGCAGTGAGAATCCCCAGGCTCGGGGCACCGGGGAGCTGTTTTTT. Its translation is CASSENPQARGTGELFF.

The CDR3 protein is CSGLEASEGYTF. CDR3 coding DNA: TGCAGCGGTTTGGAGGCGTCGGAGGGCTACACCTTC. V gene TRBV29-1 combines with J gene TRBJ1-2; D is unclear. V lost 7 bases and J lost 8, with 17 bases in between. Per the germline V gene, CDR1 is SQVTM and CDR2 is ANQGSEA. CDR3 length: 12 amino acids. The entire variable domain, with the rest obtained from reference TRBV29-1 and TRBJ1-2, is as follows: SAVISQKPSRDICQRGTSLTIQCQVDSQVTMMFWYRQQPGQSLTLIATANQGSEATYESGFVIDKFPISRPNLTFSTLTVSNMSPEDSSIYLCSGLEASEGYTFGSGTRLTVV.

The chain links TRBV7-8 to TRBJ1-5; TRBD1 is a possible D gene (6 bases). Between the trimmed V and J ends, which lost 4 bases and 3 bases, there was a span of 13 bases. The CDR3 sequence is 15 residues long. Germline V CDR1 and CDR2: SGHVS, FQNEAQ. The CDR3 region has the DNA TGTGCCAGCAGCTCGACGGGACACACCAATCAGCCCCAGCATTTT. Protein: CASSSTGHTNQPQHF.

V is TRBV30 and J is TRBJ2-5; possible D gene TRBD2, 6 bases. Germline V gene sequence: CDR1 GTSNPN, CDR2 SVGIG (reference sequence). V shed 7 bases and J shed 3 bases, with 15 bases lying between them. This CDR3 is built from 13 residues. The chain's CDR3 is CALAELVEETQYF. As DNA, the CDR3 is TGTGCCTTAGCGGAACTAGTTGAAGAGACCCAGTACTTC.

The CDR3 sequence is CASRPGLAGGQEYF. DNA for the CDR3: TGTGCCAGCAGACCGGGACTAGCGGGGGGCCAGGAGTACTTC. J is TRBJ2-7 and V is TRBV28; 15 bases fit TRBD2. This CDR3 has 14 amino acids. Germline lookup yields CDR1 MDHEN and CDR2 SYDVKM. With 6 bases clipped from V and 11 bases from J, the junction kept 8 bases outside the gene matches.

This rearrangement joins TRBV2 to TRBJ2-1, with 9 bases that match TRBD1. The junction had 9 bases not matched to a gene; V was cut back by 7 bases and J by 8 bases. Germline CDR1 is SNHLY and CDR2 is FYNNEI. The CDR3 extends over 14 amino acids. The CDR3 spells CASTGTGFQDEQFF. In nucleotides, the CDR3 is TGTGCCAGCACGGGGACAGGGTTTCAGGATGAGCAGTTCTTC.

Concerning this clone itself: One junction end does not reproduce the germline sequence, and a read error may be involved. This chain connects TRBV7-7 to TRBJ2-3; 12 bases fit TRBD2. Germline V CDR1 and CDR2: SSHAT, FNYEAQ (reference sequence). The CDR3 sequence is 16 residues long. The CDR3 nucleotides are TGTGCTAGCAGCCCCCTAGCGGGGGGGCGGACAGATACGCAGTATTTT. It specifies CASSPLAGGRTDTQYF.

J is TRBJ2-2 and V is TRBV2; 9 nucleotides agree with TRBD1. This CDR3 has 14 residues. The V segment lost 6 bases and the J segment 4 bases; nucleotides outside the gene matches: 3. Germline V gives CDR1 SNHLY, CDR2 FYNNEI. The CDR3 loop is CASRQGAGTGELFF. The CDR3 nucleotides read TGTGCCAGCAGACAGGGGGCTGGCACCGGGGAGCTGTTTTTT.

The genes are TRBV4-3 and TRBJ2-1, with TRBD2 identical over 11 bases. V shed 0 bases, J shed 3 bases, and the junction held 10 bases outside the gene matches. Germline V gene data show CDR1 as LGHNA and CDR2 as YSLEER. The CDR3 contains 19 residues. The CDR3 nucleotides read TGCGCCAGCAGCCAAGATTGGGCTTCTAGCGGGGGGTTCTACAATGAGCAGTTCTTC. It specifies CASSQDWASSGGFYNEQFF.

This chain uses TRBV5-4 with TRBJ2-7; TRBD1 aligns across 11 bases. Germline loops: CDR1 SGHNT, CDR2 YYREEE (reference sequence). V was pared by 4 bases and J by 3 bases, with 3 bases of the junction left unmatched. This CDR3 is built from 14 residues. The CDR3 sequence: CASSTGQGDYEQYF. In DNA form, the CDR3 reads TGTGCCAGCAGCACGGGACAGGGGGACTACGAGCAGTACTTC.

J is TRBJ2-7 and V is TRBV6-5; TRBD1 aligns across 7 bases. CDR3 size: 14 residues. Germline CDR1 MNHEY, CDR2 SVGAGI. The V segment lost 4 bases and the J segment 1 base; nucleotides outside the gene matches: 4. This CDR3 is CASSLQGHSYEQYF. The CDR3 DNA reads as TGTGCCAGCAGTTTACAGGGGCATTCCTACGAGCAGTACTTC.

The chain couples TRBV5-1 to TRBJ2-5, with D possibly matching TRBD1 (6 bases). The CDR3 is 18 amino acids. CDR1 is SGHRS and CDR2 is YFSETQ in the germline V gene. Trimming cost V 0 bases and J 1 base, with 19 bases left between them. The DNA for the CDR3 is TGCGCCAGCAGCTTGGCTACCGGACAGCGGCTCTTCCAAGAGACCCAGTACTTC. The encoded protein is CASSLATGQRLFQETQYF.

The CDR3 loop reads CASSFPYGPYTIYF. CDR3 DNA: TGTGCCAGCAGCTTCCCTTATGGCCCCTACACCATATATTTT. The chain recombines TRBV11-2 with TRBJ1-3; the D is unclear. The CDR3 runs 14 residues. CDR1 and CDR2 from the germline V gene are SGHAT and FQNNGV. Trimming left V 3 bases short and J 8 bases short, with 14 bases between.

V and J are TRBV12-5 and TRBJ2-5; D perhaps matches TRBD1 (6 bases). The CDR3 extends over 13 amino acids. Germline V gene data show CDR1 as LGHNT and CDR2 as FRNRAP. Trimming took off 3 bases at V and 5 bases at J, with 10 bases between the two ends. For the CDR3, the DNA is TGTGCTAGTGGTTTCTGGGGGCAGGAGACCCAGTACTTC. Protein sequence: CASGFWGQETQYF. Filled out from reference TRBV12-5 and TRBJ2-5, the complete variable domain reads DARVTQTPRHKVTEMGQEVTMRCQPILGHNTVFWYRQTMMQGLELLAYFRNRAPLDDSGMPKDRFSAEMPDATLATLKIQPSEPRDSAVYFCASGFWGQETQYFGPGTRLLVL.

This clone was detected once. The chain links TRBV4-3 to TRBJ2-5; D may be TRBD1 (7 bases). The J call may be incorrect, as the DNA end agrees better with TRBJ2-7. This CDR3 is built from 13 residues. Germline loops: CDR1 LGHNA, CDR2 YSLEER. CDR3 sequence: CASSQGRDSEQYF. The CDR3, as DNA: TGCGCCAGCAGCCAAGGGCGGGACAGCGAGCAGTACTTC.

A few counts support this clone. A junction end diverges from the germline sequence, so it may reflect a read error. The chain combines TRBV4-1 with TRBJ2-4; D possibly corresponds to TRBD1 (5 bases). CDR1 is MGHRA and CDR2 is YSYEKL in the germline V gene. The CDR3 totals 14 residues. Written as DNA, the CDR3 is TGCGCCAGCAGCCAAGATGGGGCCAGAAACATTCAGTACTTC. Translating gives CASSQDGARNIQYF.

The rearrangement joins TRBV27 to TRBJ1-5; TRBD1 matches 8 bases. Germline lookup yields CDR1 MNHEY and CDR2 SMNVEV (reference sequence). The CDR3 runs 15 residues. V was clipped by 5 bases and J by 1 base; unmatched bases: 4. CDR3 nucleotide sequence: TGTGCCAGCAGTCTGACAGGGGTGAGCAATCAGCCCCAGCATTTT. It yields the protein CASSLTGVSNQPQHF.

This rearrangement joins TRBV5-1 to TRBJ1-4; 7 bases map to TRBD1. This CDR3 contains 16 residues. CDR1 SGHRS and CDR2 YFSETQ come from the germline V gene. V shed 3 bases and J 5 bases; nucleotides not matched to a gene: 10. The CDR3 here is CASSSGPTGDNEKLFF. As DNA, the CDR3 is TGCGCCAGCAGCTCGGGACCCACAGGGGACAATGAAAAACTGTTTTTT.

V is TRBV27 and J is TRBJ1-1; tentatively, D is TRBD1 (6 bases). Germline CDR1 reads MNHEY; CDR2 reads SMNVEV (reference sequence). CDR3 length: 12 residues. Trimming removed 6 bases at V and 7 bases at J, with 12 bases between. CDR3 sequence: CASRGGKIEAFF. The CDR3 region has the DNA TGTGCCAGCAGAGGGGGAAAAATTGAAGCTTTCTTT.

This rearrangement joins TRBV6-6 to TRBJ1-4, with D perhaps matching TRBD1 (5 bases). The V and J ends lost 4 bases and 6 bases respectively, with 12 bases between them. CDR1 MNHNY and CDR2 SVGAGI come from the germline V gene (reference sequence). This CDR3 is built from 14 residues. CDR3 nucleotide sequence: TGTGCCAGCAGTTCGGAGGGGCGCCATGAAAAACTGTTTTTT. It codes for CASSSEGRHEKLFF.

V and J are TRBV7-6 and TRBJ2-2, with 8 bases identical to TRBD2. The length of the CDR3 is 15 residues. Germline loops: CDR1 SGHVS, CDR2 FNYEAQ. With 2 bases clipped from V and 5 bases from J, the junction kept 4 bases outside the gene matches. CDR3 coding DNA: TGTGCCAGCAGCTTATTAGCGGGATCAACCGGGGAGCTGTTTTTT. Its translation is CASSLLAGSTGELFF.

The chain joins TRBV5-6 to TRBJ1-2; TRBD1 matches 8 bases. CDR1 is SGHDT and CDR2 is YYEEEE in the germline V gene. Trimming at V came to 0 bases and at J to 10 bases, leaving 5 bases not matched to a gene. This CDR3 is built from 13 residues. CDR3 region: CASSLADRDLYTF. CDR3 coding DNA: TGTGCCAGCAGCTTGGCGGACAGGGATCTCTACACCTTC.

The chain has TRBV9 and TRBJ1-1; TRBD1 matches 12 bases. The V gene end was trimmed by 4 bases and the J gene end by 4 bases; junction bases not matched to a gene: 8. CDR3 length: 16 amino acids. Germline V gene lookup returns CDR1 SGDLS and CDR2 YYNGEE. The CDR3 here is CASSITGTGGPTEAFF. The CDR3 DNA reads TGTGCCAGCAGCATTACCGGGACAGGGGGCCCCACTGAAGCTTTCTTT.

The rearrangement joins TRBV5-1 to TRBJ2-1; 8 nucleotides line up with TRBD2. Trimming at V came to 3 bases and at J to 8 bases, leaving 10 bases not matched to a gene. This CDR3 has 15 residues. Germline V gives CDR1 SGHRS, CDR2 YFSETQ. The CDR3 reads CASSSAGTRGDEQFF. The DNA of the CDR3 is TGCGCCAGCAGCTCGGCCGGGACTAGAGGCGATGAGCAGTTCTTC.

The chain recombines TRBV20-1 with TRBJ1-1; D is ambiguous. The V and J ends lost 1 base and 10 bases respectively, with 7 bases between them. There are 10 residues in the CDR3. Germline V gene lookup returns CDR1 DFQATT and CDR2 SNEGSKA (reference sequence). This CDR3 reads CSARANGAFF. The CDR3 bases are TGCAGTGCTAGAGCTAACGGAGCTTTCTTT.